A single TCR beta chain is shown here with its context. Its antigen is unknown. This sample was included in a study of memory CD4+ T cells and cytomegalovirus serostatus. Study-wide context: Donors were healthy Belgian adults, several CMV seropositive and 20 to 30 seronegative. Study-wide results and limits: CMV serostatus prediction reached median AUC about 0.95, or 0.9 with US-trained model.

The germline V gene has CDR1 GTSNPN and CDR2 SVGIG (reference sequence). This CDR3 comprises 11 residues. With 6 bases removed from V and 2 bases from J, the gap between germline ends came to 7 bases. The sort gate was single viable CD3+CD4+CD8-CD45RO+ cells for memory CD4+ T cells. Data came from immunoSEQ multiplex PCR; TCRdb stores just in-frame clones and leaves some out. Of just under 40,000 clones listed, approximately 78% were seen once; the top ten hold roughly 0.76%. The chain combines TRBV30 with TRBJ2-5; a weak D match, TRBD2 (5 bases). Material for sequencing was memory CD4+ T cells from blood. The sequence was obtained from an adult in good health and CMV-seronegative. This chain's CDR3 is CACRLQETQYF. The CDR3 region has the DNA TGTGCCTGTCGACTACAAGAGACCCAGTACTTC.